The entry below describes one TCR beta chain. The target antigen is unknown. The sample originates from a study of multiple sclerosis patients with progressive multifocal leukoencephalopathy. Overall study results and limits: It is unclear whether the findings reflect JC virus infection or general immunocompromise.

Germline V CDR1 and CDR2: LGHNT, FRNRAP. The CDR3 has 17 residues. The V gene lost 2 bases and the J gene lost 4 bases, with 17 bases spanning the gap. Some clones are missing from TCRdb's copy, which holds only in-frame ones; the method was immunoSEQ multiplex PCR. The table records under 30,000 clones, approximately 89% of them present only once. The time point here: around eleven months of natalizumab therapy. Multiple sclerosis patients on natalizumab who never developed PML served as longitudinally sampled controls. The rearrangement uses TRBV12-5 and TRBJ2-2, with D perhaps matching TRBD1 or TRBD2 (5 bases each). The TCR was taken from a young man with multiple sclerosis. The material sequenced was PBMCs, taken from a patient treated with natalizumab. The CDR3 reads CASGLPSVVGTTGELFF. The CDR3 DNA is TGTGCTAGTGGTTTGCCATCAGTTGTGGGGACCACCGGGGAGCTGTTTTTT.